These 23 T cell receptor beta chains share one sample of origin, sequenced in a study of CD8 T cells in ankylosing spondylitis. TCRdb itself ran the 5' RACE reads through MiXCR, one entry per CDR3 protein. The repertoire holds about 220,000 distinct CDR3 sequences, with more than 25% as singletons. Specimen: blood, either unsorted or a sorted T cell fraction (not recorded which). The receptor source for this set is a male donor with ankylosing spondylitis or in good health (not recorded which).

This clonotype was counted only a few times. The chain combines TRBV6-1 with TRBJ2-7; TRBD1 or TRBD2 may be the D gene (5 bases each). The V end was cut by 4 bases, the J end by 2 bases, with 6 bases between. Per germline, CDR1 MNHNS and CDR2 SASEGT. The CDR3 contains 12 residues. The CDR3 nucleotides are TGTGCCAGCAGTGCGGGGCCCTACGAGCAGTACTTC. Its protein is CASSAGPYEQYF.

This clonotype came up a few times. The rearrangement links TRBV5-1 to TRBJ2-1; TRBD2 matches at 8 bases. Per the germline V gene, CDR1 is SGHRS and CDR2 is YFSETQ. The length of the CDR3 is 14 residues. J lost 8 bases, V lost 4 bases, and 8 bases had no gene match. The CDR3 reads CASSRAGAPDEQFF. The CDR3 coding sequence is TGCGCCAGCAGCAGAGCGGGAGCTCCCGATGAGCAGTTCTTC.

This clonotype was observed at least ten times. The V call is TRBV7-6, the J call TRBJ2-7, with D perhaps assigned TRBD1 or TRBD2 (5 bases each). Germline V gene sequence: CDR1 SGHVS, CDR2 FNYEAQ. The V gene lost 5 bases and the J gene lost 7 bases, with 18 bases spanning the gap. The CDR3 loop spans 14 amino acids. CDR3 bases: TGTGCCAGCAGCGGGGTAGGGGAGCTTTTGGAGCAGTACTTC. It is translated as CASSGVGELLEQYF.

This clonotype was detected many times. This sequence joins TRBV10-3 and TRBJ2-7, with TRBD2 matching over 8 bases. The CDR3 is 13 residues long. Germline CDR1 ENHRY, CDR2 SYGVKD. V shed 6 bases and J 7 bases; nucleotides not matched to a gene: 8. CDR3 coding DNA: TGTGCCATCAGCCCCGGGACTAGAGGGGAGCAGTACTTC. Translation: CAISPGTRGEQYF.

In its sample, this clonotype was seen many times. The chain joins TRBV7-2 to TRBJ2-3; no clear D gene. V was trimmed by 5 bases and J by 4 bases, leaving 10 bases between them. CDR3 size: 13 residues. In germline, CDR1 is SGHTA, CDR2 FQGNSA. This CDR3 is CASSVRGADTQYF. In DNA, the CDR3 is TGTGCCAGCAGCGTGCGTGGGGCAGATACGCAGTATTTT.

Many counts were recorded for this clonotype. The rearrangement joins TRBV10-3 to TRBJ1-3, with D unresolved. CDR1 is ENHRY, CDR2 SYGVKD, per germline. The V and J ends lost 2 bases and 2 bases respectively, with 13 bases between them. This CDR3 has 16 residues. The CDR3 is CAISERQRDAGNTIYF. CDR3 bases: TGTGCCATCAGTGAGCGGCAGAGAGACGCTGGAAACACCATATATTTT.

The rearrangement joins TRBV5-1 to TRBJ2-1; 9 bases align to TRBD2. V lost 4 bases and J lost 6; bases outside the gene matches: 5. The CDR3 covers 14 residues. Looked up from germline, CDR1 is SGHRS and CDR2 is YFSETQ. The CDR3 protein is CASSAGGTTNEQFF. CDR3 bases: TGCGCCAGCAGCGCGGGGGGGACTACCAATGAGCAGTTCTTC.

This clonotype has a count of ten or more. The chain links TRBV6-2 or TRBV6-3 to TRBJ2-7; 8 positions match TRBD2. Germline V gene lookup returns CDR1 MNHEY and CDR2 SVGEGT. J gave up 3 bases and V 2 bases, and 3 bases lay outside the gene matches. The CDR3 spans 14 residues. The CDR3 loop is CASSYPSGSYEQYF. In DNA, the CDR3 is TGTGCCAGCAGTTACCCAAGCGGGAGCTACGAGCAGTACTTC.

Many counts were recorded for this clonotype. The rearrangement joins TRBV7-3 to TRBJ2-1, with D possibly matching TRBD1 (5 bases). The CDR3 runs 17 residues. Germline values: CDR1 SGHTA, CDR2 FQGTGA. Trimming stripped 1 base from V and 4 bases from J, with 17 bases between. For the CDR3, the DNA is TGTGCCAGCAGCTTAAGGGATTTGGGGCCCTCATACAATGAGCAGTTCTTC. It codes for CASSLRDLGPSYNEQFF. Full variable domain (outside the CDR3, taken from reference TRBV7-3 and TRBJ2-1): GAGVSQTPSNKVTEKGKYVELRCDPISGHTALYWYRQSLGQGPEFLIYFQGTGAADDSGLPNDRFFAVRPEGSVSTLKIQRTERGDSAVYLCASSLRDLGPSYNEQFFGPGTRLTVL.

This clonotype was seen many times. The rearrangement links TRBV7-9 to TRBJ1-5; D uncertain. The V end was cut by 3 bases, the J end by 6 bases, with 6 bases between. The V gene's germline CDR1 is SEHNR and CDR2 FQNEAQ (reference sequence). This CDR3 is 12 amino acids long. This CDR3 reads CASSLGPQPQHF. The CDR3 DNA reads TGTGCCAGCAGCTTGGGTCCTCAGCCCCAGCATTTT.

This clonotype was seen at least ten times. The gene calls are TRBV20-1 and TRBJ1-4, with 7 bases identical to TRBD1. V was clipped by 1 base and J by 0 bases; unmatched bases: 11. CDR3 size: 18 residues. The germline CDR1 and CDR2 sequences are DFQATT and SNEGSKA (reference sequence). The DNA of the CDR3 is TGCAGTGCTAGAGGGGACAGCGAGAACCCTGCAACTAATGAAAAACTGTTTTTT. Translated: CSARGDSENPATNEKLFF.

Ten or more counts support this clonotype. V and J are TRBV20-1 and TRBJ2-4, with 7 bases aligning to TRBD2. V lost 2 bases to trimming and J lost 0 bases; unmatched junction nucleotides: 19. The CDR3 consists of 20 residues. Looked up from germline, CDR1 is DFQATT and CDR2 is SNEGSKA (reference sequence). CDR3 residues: CSARPPTSATSPLAKNIQYF. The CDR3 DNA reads TGCAGTGCTAGACCGCCAACTAGCGCCACGTCCCCACTAGCCAAAAACATTCAGTACTTC.

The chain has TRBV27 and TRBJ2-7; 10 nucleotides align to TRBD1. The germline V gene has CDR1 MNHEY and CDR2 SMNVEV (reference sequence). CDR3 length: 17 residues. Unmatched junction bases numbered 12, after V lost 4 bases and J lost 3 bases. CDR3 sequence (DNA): TGTGCCAGCAGTTATCTACCGGGACAGGGGTCTTTCTACGAGCAGTACTTC. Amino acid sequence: CASSYLPGQGSFYEQYF.

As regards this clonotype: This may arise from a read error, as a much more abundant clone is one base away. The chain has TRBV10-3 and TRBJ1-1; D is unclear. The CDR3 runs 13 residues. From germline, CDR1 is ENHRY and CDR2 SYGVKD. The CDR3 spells CTISESRNTEAFF. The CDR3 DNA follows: TGTACCATCAGTGAGTCGCGGAACACTGAAGCTTTCTTT.

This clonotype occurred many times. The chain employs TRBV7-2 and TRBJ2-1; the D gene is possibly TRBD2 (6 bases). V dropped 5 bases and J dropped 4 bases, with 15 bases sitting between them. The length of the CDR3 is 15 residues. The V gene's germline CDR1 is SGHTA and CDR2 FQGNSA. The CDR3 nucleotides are TGTGCCAGCAGCCCGGGACTCACCTATTACAATGAGCAGTTCTTC. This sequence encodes CASSPGLTYYNEQFF.

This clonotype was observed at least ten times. CDR3 nucleotides: TGCGCCAGCAGCTCAACAGGGGGCTCCCTCGAGCAGTACTTC. Amino acid sequence: CASSSTGGSLEQYF. The chain is built from TRBV5-1 and TRBJ2-7; 9 bases are shared with TRBD1. J lost 6 bases, V lost 3 bases, and 7 bases had no gene match. Germline V gene sequence: CDR1 SGHRS, CDR2 YFSETQ. This CDR3 comprises 14 residues.

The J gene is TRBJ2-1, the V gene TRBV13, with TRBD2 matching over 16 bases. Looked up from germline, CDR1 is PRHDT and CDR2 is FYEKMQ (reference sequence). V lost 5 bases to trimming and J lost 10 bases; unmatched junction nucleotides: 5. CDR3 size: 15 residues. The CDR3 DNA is TGTGCCAGCAGCAAATCGGGACTAGCGGGGGGGGAGCAGTTCTTC. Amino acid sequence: CASSKSGLAGGEQFF.

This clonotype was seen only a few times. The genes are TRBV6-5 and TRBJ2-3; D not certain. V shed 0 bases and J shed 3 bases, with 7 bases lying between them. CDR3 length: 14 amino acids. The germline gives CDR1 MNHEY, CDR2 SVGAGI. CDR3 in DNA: TGTGCCAGCAGTTACTCGTCACCGACAGATACGCAGTATTTT. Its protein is CASSYSSPTDTQYF.

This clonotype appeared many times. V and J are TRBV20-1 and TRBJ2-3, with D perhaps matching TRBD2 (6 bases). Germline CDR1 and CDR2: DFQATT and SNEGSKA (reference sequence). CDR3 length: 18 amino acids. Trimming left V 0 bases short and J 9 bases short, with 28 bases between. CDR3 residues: CSAREGVVGGTFAATQYF. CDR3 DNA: TGCAGTGCTAGAGAGGGTGTAGTAGGTGGGACTTTTGCGGCCACGCAGTATTTT.

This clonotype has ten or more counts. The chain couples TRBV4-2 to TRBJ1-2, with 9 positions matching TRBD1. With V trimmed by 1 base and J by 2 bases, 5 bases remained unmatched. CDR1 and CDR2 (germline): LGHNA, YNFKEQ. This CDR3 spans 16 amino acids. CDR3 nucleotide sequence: TGTGCCAGCAGCCAAGCTGCAGGACAGGGGAACTATGGCTACACCTTC. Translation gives CASSQAAGQGNYGYTF.

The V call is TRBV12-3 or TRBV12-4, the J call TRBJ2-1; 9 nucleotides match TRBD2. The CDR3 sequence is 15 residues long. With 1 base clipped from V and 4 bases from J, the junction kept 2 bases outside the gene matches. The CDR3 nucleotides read TGTGCCAGCAGTTTAGTGAGCGGGAGGTACAATGAGCAGTTCTTC. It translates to CASSLVSGRYNEQFF.

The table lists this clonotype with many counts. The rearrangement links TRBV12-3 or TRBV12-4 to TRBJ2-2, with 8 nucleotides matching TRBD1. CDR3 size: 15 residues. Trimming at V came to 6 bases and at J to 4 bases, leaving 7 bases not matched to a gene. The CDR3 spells CASSLGQGGTGELFF. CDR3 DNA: TGTGCCAGCAGCCTAGGACAGGGCGGCACCGGGGAGCTGTTTTTT.

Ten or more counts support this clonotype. The chain's CDR3 is CSARGDRYNEQFF. CDR3 DNA: TGCAGTGCCCGAGGGGACAGATACAATGAGCAGTTCTTC. This chain joins TRBV20-1 and TRBJ2-1; TRBD1 matches 7 bases. The V segment lost 6 bases and the J segment 4 bases; nucleotides outside the gene matches: 6. Germline loops: CDR1 DFQATT, CDR2 SNEGSKA (reference sequence). The CDR3 has 13 residues.